These 20 T cell receptor beta chains were sequenced from one sample in a study of blood T cell repertoires in COVID-19. Using immunoSEQ multiplex PCR, the repertoire was profiled, and TCRdb retains in-frame clones only, with some absent. The data show 200,000 to 250,000 clones, roughly 88% seen once. Material for sequencing was PBMCs or T cells enriched from blood (not recorded which). All receptors derive from a woman aged 40 to 50 with acute COVID-19.

The genes are TRBV19 and TRBJ1-1; D is perhaps TRBD1 (5 bases). Germline V gene data show CDR1 as LNHDA and CDR2 as SQIVND (reference sequence). Trimming cost V 5 bases and J 6 bases, with 19 bases left between them. The CDR3 sequence is 15 residues long. Here the CDR3 DNA reads TGTGCCAGTAGTTTCGCAGGGAATAGCGGGCCTGAAGCTTTCTTT. Protein sequence: CASSFAGNSGPEAFF. The full variable domain, in which reference TRBV19 and TRBJ1-1 provide the parts outside the CDR3, is DGGITQSPKYLFRKEGQNVTLSCEQNLNHDAMYWYRQDPGQGLRLIYYSQIVNDFQKGDIAEGYSVSREKKESFPLTVTSAQKNPTAFYLCASSFAGNSGPEAFFGQGTRLTVV.

This chain links TRBV11-2 with TRBJ1-2; TRBD1 matches 11 bases. The germline CDR1 and CDR2 sequences are SGHAT and FQNNGV. The junction had 4 bases not matched to a gene; V was cut back by 7 bases and J by 6 bases. There are 13 residues in the CDR3. In DNA, the CDR3 is TGTGCCAGCACCGGACAGGGGGCTCATGGCTACACCTTC. It yields the protein CASTGQGAHGYTF.

This clone appeared a single time. The chain links TRBV5-1 to TRBJ1-1; 10 bases agree with TRBD1. Germline assignment: CDR1 SGHRS and CDR2 YFSETQ. The CDR3 covers 15 residues. V trimming: 4 bases; J trimming: 2 bases; junction bases outside the gene matches: 5. In DNA form, the CDR3 reads TGCGCCAGCAGCGCATGGACAGGGGGTAACACTGAAGCTTTCTTT. Translation gives CASSAWTGGNTEAFF.

This clone appeared once. The rearrangement uses TRBV30 and TRBJ2-3; the match to TRBD1 covers 12 bases. CDR3 size: 13 residues. With V trimmed by 8 bases and J by 6 bases, 6 bases remained unmatched. The germline V gene encodes CDR1 GTSNPN and CDR2 SVGIG (reference sequence). The CDR3 loop reads CAAGQGATDTQYF. The CDR3 bases are TGTGCCGCGGGACAGGGGGCAACTGATACGCAGTATTTT.

The rearrangement uses TRBV3-1 (or the pseudogene TRBV3-2) and TRBJ1-1, with D perhaps matching TRBD1 (6 bases). V lost 0 bases and J lost 0, with 14 bases in between. Germline V gene lookup returns CDR1 LGHDT and CDR2 YNNKEL (reference sequence). This CDR3 has 17 amino acids. CDR3 amino acids: CASSQEGGGPLNTEAFF. CDR3 DNA: TGTGCCAGCAGCCAAGAAGGGGGGGGGCCATTGAACACTGAAGCTTTCTTT.

The chain couples TRBV7-6 to TRBJ1-6; D gene uncertain. The CDR3 has 13 amino acids. Germline V CDR1 and CDR2: SGHVS, FNYEAQ. V gave up 1 base and J gave up 7 bases, with 5 bases separating them. CDR3 residues: CASSLGPNSPLHF. The CDR3, as DNA: TGTGCCAGCAGCTTAGGGCCCAATTCACCCCTCCACTTT.

The chain links TRBV7-8 to TRBJ1-2; 9 positions match TRBD1. CDR3 size: 14 residues. CDR1 SGHVS and CDR2 FQNEAQ come from the germline V gene. Losses at the gene ends were 3 bases for V and 7 bases for J; bases not matched to a gene: 6. CDR3 region: CASSLGTGSLGYTF. The DNA for the CDR3 is TGTGCCAGCAGCTTGGGGACAGGGAGTCTTGGCTACACCTTC.

The chain has TRBV5-4 and TRBJ2-2, with D possibly being TRBD1 (5 bases). Looked up from germline, CDR1 is SGHNT and CDR2 is YYREEE (reference sequence). The CDR3 sequence is 15 residues long. V was pared by 6 bases and J by 7 bases, with 19 bases between. The CDR3 is CASTSPRQGNGELFF. Written as DNA, the CDR3 is TGTGCCAGCACCAGCCCCCGGCAGGGTAACGGGGAGCTGTTTTTT.

This rearrangement joins TRBV7-6 to TRBJ2-2; D is unclear. The CDR3 spans 13 residues. The V gene's germline CDR1 is SGHVS and CDR2 FNYEAQ. Trimming removed 5 bases at V and 4 bases at J, with 8 bases between. The CDR3, as DNA: TGTGCCAGCAGCCGACAAGCCACCGGGGAGCTGTTTTTT. Protein product: CASSRQATGELFF.

The chain combines TRBV9 with TRBJ1-2; D is perhaps TRBD1 (5 bases). There are 15 residues in the CDR3. V shed 4 bases and J shed 3 bases, with 16 bases lying between them. The germline gives CDR1 SGDLS, CDR2 YYNGEE. The CDR3 DNA sequence: TGTGCCAGCAGCCCCCGGGGGGAGTCGTACTATGGCTACACCTTC. It translates to CASSPRGESYYGYTF.

The chain carries TRBV14 and TRBJ1-4; D gene unclear. Deletions cut 6 bases from V and 6 bases from J, with 8 bases between. CDR1 SGHDN and CDR2 FVKESK come from the germline V gene. This CDR3 comprises 12 residues. The CDR3 region is CASRAGDEKLFF. DNA for the CDR3: TGTGCCAGCAGGGCAGGCGATGAAAAACTGTTTTTT. The whole variable domain, filled in from reference TRBV14 and TRBJ1-4, reads EAGVTQFPSHSVIEKGQTVTLRCDPISGHDNLYWYRRVMGKEIKFLLHFVKESKQDESGMPNNRFLAERTGGTYSTLKVQPAELEDSGVYFCASRAGDEKLFFGSGTQLSVL.

The chain carries TRBV7-6 and TRBJ2-3; 7 nucleotides match TRBD2. CDR3 length: 16 residues. Unmatched junction bases numbered 5, after V lost 0 bases and J lost 2 bases. Germline lookup yields CDR1 SGHVS and CDR2 FNYEAQ. CDR3 region: CASSLATSANTDTQYF. The CDR3, as DNA: TGTGCCAGCAGCTTAGCCACTAGCGCAAACACAGATACGCAGTATTTT.

This clone has a handful of counts. This sequence joins TRBV4-3 and TRBJ1-1; D is perhaps TRBD1 (5 bases). The CDR3 spans 16 residues. V lost 0 bases, J lost 4 bases, and 15 bases lay in between. Per germline, CDR1 LGHNA and CDR2 YSLEER. The CDR3, as DNA: TGCGCCAGCAGCCAAGATCGGGCCCGCGGGGGCACTGAAGCTTTCTTT. Residues: CASSQDRARGGTEAFF.

The V and J genes are TRBV6-2 or TRBV6-3 and TRBJ2-1; 9 positions match TRBD1. This CDR3 is built from 15 residues. Trimming cost V 5 bases and J 4 bases; bases outside gene matches: 6. Germline V gene lookup returns CDR1 MNHEY and CDR2 SVGEGT. DNA for the CDR3: TGTGCCAGCAGTCACACCGGGACAGGGTACAATGAGCAGTTCTTC. Translation: CASSHTGTGYNEQFF.

The chain recombines TRBV7-9 with TRBJ2-3; a weak D match, TRBD2 (5 bases). Trimming cost V 4 bases and J 1 base, with 12 bases left between them. Germline loops: CDR1 SEHNR, CDR2 FQNEAQ (reference sequence). This CDR3 is built from 15 residues. This CDR3 reads CASSSYGSGTDTQYF. Written as DNA, the CDR3 is TGTGCCAGCAGCTCTTATGGTAGCGGCACAGATACGCAGTATTTT.

V is TRBV4-2 and J is TRBJ1-4; no reliable D call. Germline V gene data show CDR1 as LGHNA and CDR2 as YNFKEQ. This CDR3 spans 15 amino acids. The V and J ends lost 0 bases and 10 bases respectively, with 15 bases between them. CDR3 sequence reads: CASSQDSQDGGKLFF. The CDR3, as DNA: TGTGCCAGCAGCCAAGATTCCCAGGATGGAGGAAAACTGTTTTTT.

This sequence joins TRBV12-3 or TRBV12-4 and TRBJ1-1; no clear D. The CDR3 is made up of 13 amino acids. V was cut by 9 bases and J by 2 bases, with 13 bases left in between. The CDR3 spells CASKLLVNTEAFF. The CDR3 nucleotides read TGTGCCAGTAAGTTGCTAGTTAACACTGAAGCTTTCTTT.

This clone was picked up one time. The gene calls are TRBV2 and TRBJ1-1, with TRBD1 matching 12 bases. Unmatched junction bases numbered 5, after V lost 3 bases and J lost 0 bases. Germline CDR1 reads SNHLY; CDR2 reads FYNNEI. The CDR3 contains 17 residues. The CDR3 sequence: CASSDMGQGALNTEAFF. DNA of the CDR3: TGTGCCAGCAGTGACATGGGACAGGGGGCATTGAACACTGAAGCTTTCTTT.

This chain uses TRBV5-1 with TRBJ1-6; D remains ambiguous. The ends were cut back, 2 bases at V and 8 bases at J, with 17 bases in the middle. Germline assignment: CDR1 SGHRS and CDR2 YFSETQ. CDR3 length: 16 residues. CDR3 sequence (DNA): TGCGCCAGCAGCTTCGGGCCACAGATACTAGATTCACCCCTCCACTTT. Translated: CASSFGPQILDSPLHF.

The chain combines TRBV2 with TRBJ1-1; D unclear. Trimming shortened V by 2 bases and J by 6 bases, and 7 bases separated the two germline ends. Per germline, CDR1 SNHLY and CDR2 FYNNEI. The CDR3 covers 12 residues. This CDR3 reads CASSEQFSEAFF. The CDR3 bases are TGTGCCAGCAGTGAACAGTTTTCTGAAGCTTTCTTT.